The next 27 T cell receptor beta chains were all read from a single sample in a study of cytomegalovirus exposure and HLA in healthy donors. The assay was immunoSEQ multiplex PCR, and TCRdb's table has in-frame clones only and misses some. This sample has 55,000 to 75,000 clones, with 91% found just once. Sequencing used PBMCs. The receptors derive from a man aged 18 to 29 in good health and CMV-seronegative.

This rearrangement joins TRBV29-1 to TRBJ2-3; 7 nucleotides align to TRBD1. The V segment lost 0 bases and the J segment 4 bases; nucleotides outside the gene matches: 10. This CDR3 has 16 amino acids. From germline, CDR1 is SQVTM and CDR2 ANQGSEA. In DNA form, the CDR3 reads TGCAGCGTTGAAGATCGTGTCAGGGGGAACGCAGATACGCAGTATTTT. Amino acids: CSVEDRVRGNADTQYF.

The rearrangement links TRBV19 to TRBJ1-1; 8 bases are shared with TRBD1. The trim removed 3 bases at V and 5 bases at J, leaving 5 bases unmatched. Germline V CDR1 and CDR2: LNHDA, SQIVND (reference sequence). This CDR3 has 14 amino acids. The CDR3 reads CASSMQGAKTEAFF. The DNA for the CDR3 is TGTGCCAGTAGTATGCAGGGGGCGAAGACTGAAGCTTTCTTT.

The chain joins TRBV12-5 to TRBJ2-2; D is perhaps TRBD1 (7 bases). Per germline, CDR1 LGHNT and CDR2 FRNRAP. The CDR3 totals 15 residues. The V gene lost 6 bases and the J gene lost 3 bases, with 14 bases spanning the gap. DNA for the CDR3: TGTGCTAGTGGCGGGGGACAGTTGTACACCGGGGAGCTGTTTTTT. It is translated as CASGGGQLYTGELFF.

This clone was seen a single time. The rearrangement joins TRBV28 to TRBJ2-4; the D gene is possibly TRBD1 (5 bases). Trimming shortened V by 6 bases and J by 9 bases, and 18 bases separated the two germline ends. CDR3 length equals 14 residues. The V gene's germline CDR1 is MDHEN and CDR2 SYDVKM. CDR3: CASRDRTKRGIQYF. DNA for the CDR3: TGTGCCAGCAGAGACAGAACCAAACGAGGCATTCAGTACTTC.

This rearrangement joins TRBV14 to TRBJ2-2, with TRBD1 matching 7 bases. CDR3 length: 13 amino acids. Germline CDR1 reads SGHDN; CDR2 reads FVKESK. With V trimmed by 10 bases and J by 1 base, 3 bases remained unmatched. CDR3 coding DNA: TGTGCCACCCAGGGGGAGAACACCGGGGAGCTGTTTTTT. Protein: CATQGENTGELFF.

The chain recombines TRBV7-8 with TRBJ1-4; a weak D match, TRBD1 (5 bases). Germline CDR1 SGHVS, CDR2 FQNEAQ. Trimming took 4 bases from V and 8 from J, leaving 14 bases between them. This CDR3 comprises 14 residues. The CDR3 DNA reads TGTGCCAGCAGCTGGCGGGACCCCGGGGAAAAACTGTTTTTT. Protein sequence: CASSWRDPGEKLFF.

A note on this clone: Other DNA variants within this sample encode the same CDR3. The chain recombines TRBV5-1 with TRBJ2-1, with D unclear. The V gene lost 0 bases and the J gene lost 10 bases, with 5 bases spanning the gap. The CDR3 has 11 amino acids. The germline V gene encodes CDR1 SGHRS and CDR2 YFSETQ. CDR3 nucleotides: TGCGCCAGCAGCTTGGTCCAGGAGCAGTTCTTC. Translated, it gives CASSLVQEQFF. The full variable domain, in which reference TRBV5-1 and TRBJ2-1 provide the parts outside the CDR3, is KAGVTQTPRYLIKTRGQQVTLSCSPISGHRSVSWYQQTPGQGLQFLFEYFSETQRNKGNFPGRFSGRQFSNSRSEMNVSTLELGDSALYLCASSLVQEQFFGPGTRLTVL.

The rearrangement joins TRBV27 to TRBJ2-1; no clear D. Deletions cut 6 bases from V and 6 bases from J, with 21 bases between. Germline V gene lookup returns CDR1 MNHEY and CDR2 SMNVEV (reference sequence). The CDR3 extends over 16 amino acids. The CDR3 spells CASSFGYERRLNEQFF. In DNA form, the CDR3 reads TGTGCCAGCAGCTTTGGATACGAAAGGAGACTCAATGAGCAGTTCTTC.

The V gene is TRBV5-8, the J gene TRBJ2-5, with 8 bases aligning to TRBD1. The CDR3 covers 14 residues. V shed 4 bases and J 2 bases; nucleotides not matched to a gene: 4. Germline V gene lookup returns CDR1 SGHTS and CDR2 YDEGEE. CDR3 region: CASSRRQGQETQYF. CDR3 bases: TGTGCCAGCAGCCGTCGACAGGGGCAAGAGACCCAGTACTTC.

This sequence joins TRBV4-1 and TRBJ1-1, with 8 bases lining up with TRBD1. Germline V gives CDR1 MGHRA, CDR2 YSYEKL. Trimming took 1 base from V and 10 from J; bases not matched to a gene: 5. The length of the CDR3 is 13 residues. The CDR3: CASSQGQGTPAFF. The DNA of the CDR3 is TGCGCCAGCAGCCAAGGACAGGGGACCCCAGCTTTCTTT.

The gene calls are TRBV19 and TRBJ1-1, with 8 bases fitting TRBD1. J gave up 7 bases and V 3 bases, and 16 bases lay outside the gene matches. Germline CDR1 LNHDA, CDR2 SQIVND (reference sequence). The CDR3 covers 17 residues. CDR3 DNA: TGTGCCAGTAGTATTTCAGGGGGCGGTCTGGGTCTGGGTGAAGCTTTCTTT. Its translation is CASSISGGGLGLGEAFF. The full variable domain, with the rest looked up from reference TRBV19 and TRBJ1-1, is DGGITQSPKYLFRKEGQNVTLSCEQNLNHDAMYWYRQDPGQGLRLIYYSQIVNDFQKGDIAEGYSVSREKKESFPLTVTSAQKNPTAFYLCASSISGGGLGLGEAFFGQGTRLTVV.

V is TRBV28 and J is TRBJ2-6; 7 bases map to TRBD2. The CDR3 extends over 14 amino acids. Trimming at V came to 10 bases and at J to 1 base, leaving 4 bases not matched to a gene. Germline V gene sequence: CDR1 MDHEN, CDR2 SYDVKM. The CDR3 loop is CAISRGSGANVLTF. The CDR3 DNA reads TGTGCCATCTCGCGGGGGTCTGGGGCCAACGTCCTGACTTTC.

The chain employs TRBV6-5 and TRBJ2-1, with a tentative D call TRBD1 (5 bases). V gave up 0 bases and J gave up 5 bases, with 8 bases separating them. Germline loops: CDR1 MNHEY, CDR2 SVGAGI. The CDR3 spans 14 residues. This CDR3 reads CASSYSIRDNEQFF. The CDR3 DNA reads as TGTGCCAGCAGTTACTCGATCAGGGACAATGAGCAGTTCTTC.

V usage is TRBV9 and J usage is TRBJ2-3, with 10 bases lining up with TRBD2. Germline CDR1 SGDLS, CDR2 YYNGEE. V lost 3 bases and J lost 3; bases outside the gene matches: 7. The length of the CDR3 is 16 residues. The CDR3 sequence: CASSDPSGSTTDTQYF. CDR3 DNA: TGTGCCAGCAGCGACCCTAGCGGGAGTACTACAGATACGCAGTATTTT.

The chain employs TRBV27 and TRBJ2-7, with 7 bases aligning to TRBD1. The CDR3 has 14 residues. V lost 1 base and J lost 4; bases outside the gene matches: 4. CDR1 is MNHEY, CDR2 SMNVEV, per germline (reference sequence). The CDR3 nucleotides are TGTGCCAGCAGTTTATTGGGACAGAATTACGAGCAGTACTTC. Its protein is CASSLLGQNYEQYF.

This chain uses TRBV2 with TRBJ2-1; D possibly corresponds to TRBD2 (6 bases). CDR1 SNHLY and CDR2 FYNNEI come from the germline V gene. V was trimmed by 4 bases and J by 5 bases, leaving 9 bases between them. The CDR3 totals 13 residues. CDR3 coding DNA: TGTGCCAGCAGTGCGGGACTTGACAATGAGCAGTTCTTC. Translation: CASSAGLDNEQFF. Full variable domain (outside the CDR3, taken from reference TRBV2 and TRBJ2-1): EPEVTQTPSHQVTQMGQEVILRCVPISNHLYFYWYRQILGQKVEFLVSFYNNEISEKSEIFDDQFSVERPDGSNFTLKIRSTKLEDSAMYFCASSAGLDNEQFFGPGTRLTVL.

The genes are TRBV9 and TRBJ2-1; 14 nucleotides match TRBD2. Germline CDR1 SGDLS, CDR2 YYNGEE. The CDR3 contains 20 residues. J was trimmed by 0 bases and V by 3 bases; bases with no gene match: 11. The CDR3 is CASSDFRGTSGSPSYNEQFF. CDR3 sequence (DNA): TGTGCCAGCAGCGACTTTAGAGGGACTAGCGGGAGTCCCTCCTACAATGAGCAGTTCTTC. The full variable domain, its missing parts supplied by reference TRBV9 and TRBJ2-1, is DSGVTQTPKHLITATGQRVTLRCSPRSGDLSVYWYQQSLDQGLQFLIQYYNGEERAKGNILERFSAQQFPDLHSELNLSSLELGDSALYFCASSDFRGTSGSPSYNEQFFGPGTRLTVL.

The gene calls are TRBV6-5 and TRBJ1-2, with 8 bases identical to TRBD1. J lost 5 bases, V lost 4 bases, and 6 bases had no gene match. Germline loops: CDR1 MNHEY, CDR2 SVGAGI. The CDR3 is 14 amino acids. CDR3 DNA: TGTGCCAGCAGTTCTTTGGGACAGGTGTATGGCTACACCTTC. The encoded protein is CASSSLGQVYGYTF.

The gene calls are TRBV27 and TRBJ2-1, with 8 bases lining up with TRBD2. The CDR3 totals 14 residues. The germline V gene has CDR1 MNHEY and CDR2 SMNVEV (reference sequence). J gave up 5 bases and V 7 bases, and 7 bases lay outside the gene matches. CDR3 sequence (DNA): TGTGCCAGCAAGTTCGCGGGAGGTGACAATGAGCAGTTCTTC. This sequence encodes CASKFAGGDNEQFF.

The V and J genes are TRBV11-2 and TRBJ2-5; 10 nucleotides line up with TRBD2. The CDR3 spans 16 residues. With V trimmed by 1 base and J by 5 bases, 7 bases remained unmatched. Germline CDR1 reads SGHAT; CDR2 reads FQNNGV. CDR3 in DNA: TGTGCCAGCAGCTTAGGGGGACTAGCGACCCTGGAGACCCAGTACTTC. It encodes CASSLGGLATLETQYF.

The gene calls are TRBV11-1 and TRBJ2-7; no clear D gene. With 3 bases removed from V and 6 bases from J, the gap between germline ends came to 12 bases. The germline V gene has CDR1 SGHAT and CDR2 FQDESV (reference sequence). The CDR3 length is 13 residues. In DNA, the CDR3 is TGTGCCAGCAGCTTGTACCCCCATAGCGAGCAGTACTTC. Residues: CASSLYPHSEQYF.

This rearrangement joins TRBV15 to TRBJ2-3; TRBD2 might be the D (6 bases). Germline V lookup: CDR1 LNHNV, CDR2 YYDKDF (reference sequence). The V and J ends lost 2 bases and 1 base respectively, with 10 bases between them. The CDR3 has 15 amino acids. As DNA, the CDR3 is TGTGCCACCAGCAGACCCCCGGGAGGCACAGATACGCAGTATTTT. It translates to CATSRPPGGTDTQYF.

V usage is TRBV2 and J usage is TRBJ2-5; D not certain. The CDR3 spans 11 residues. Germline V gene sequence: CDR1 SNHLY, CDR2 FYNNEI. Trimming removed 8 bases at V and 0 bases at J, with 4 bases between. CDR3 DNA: TGTGCCAGCCGGTACCAAGAGACCCAGTACTTC. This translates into CASRYQETQYF.

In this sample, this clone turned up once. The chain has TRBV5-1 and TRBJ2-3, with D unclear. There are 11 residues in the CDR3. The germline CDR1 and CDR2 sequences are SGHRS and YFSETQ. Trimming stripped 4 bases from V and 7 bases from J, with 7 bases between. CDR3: CASSDFYTQYF. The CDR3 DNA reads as TGCGCCAGCAGCGACTTCTATACGCAGTATTTT. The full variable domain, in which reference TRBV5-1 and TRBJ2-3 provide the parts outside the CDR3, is KAGVTQTPRYLIKTRGQQVTLSCSPISGHRSVSWYQQTPGQGLQFLFEYFSETQRNKGNFPGRFSGRQFSNSRSEMNVSTLELGDSALYLCASSDFYTQYFGPGTRLTVL.

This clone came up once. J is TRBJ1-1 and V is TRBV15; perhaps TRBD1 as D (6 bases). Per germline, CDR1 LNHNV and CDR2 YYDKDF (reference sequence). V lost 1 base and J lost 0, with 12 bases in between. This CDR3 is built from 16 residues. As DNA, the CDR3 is TGTGCCACCAGCAGAGGGCGGGAGGGGGTGAACACTGAAGCTTTCTTT. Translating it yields CATSRGREGVNTEAFF.

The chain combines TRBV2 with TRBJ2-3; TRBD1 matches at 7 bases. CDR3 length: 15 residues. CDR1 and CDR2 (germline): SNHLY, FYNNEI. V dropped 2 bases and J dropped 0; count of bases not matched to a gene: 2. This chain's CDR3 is CASSEQQGSTDTQYF. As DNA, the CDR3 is TGTGCCAGCAGTGAACAACAGGGGAGCACAGATACGCAGTATTTT.

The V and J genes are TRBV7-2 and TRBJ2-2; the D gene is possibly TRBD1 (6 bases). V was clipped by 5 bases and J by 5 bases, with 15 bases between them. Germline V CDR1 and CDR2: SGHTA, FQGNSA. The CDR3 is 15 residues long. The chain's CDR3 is CASSVPGTPTGELFF. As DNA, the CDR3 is TGTGCCAGCAGCGTCCCCGGGACACCGACCGGGGAGCTGTTTTTT.